These 13 T cell receptor beta chains share one sample of origin, sequenced in a study of PD-1 blockade in classical Hodgkin lymphoma. The protocol was immunoSEQ multiplex PCR, while the TCRdb copy is restricted to in-frame clones and leaves out a portion. The table lists under 40,000 clones, roughly 82% of them singletons, with 32% in the top ten. Each of the patients experienced relapse following autologous stem cell transplantation, and their brentuximab vedotin exposure differed. The sample here was peripheral blood mononuclear cells (PBMCs), taken at baseline. The receptor set was obtained from a human donor with classical Hodgkin lymphoma.

This chain links TRBV28 with TRBJ1-5; D remains ambiguous. CDR1 MDHEN and CDR2 SYDVKM come from the germline V gene. V shed 3 bases and J shed 7 bases, with 7 bases lying between them. CDR3 length: 12 amino acids. In nucleotides, the CDR3 is TGTGCCAGCAGTTTGGCGGGCCAGCCCCAGCATTTT. Encoded protein: CASSLAGQPQHF.

The rearrangement links TRBV28 to TRBJ1-2, with a weak D call TRBD1 (5 bases). Trimming removed 3 bases at V and 7 bases at J, with 15 bases between. There are 14 residues in the CDR3. The V gene's germline CDR1 is MDHEN and CDR2 SYDVKM. CDR3 amino acids: CASSLDGALGGYTF. CDR3 DNA: TGTGCCAGCAGTTTGGACGGGGCCTTGGGTGGCTACACCTTC.

This rearrangement joins TRBV30 to TRBJ2-7; 8 nucleotides match TRBD1. This CDR3 is 13 amino acids long. The V segment lost 2 bases and the J segment 5 bases; nucleotides outside the gene matches: 5. Germline V gene data show CDR1 as GTSNPN and CDR2 as SVGIG (reference sequence). This CDR3 is CAWSRGRGHEQYF. The CDR3 DNA reads TGTGCCTGGAGTAGGGGCAGGGGGCACGAGCAGTACTTC.

V usage is TRBV6-5 and J usage is TRBJ1-5, with D maybe TRBD1 (5 bases). Germline V gene data show CDR1 as MNHEY and CDR2 as SVGAGI. The V and J ends lost 6 bases and 1 base respectively, with 13 bases between them. This CDR3 contains 15 residues. The CDR3 DNA follows: TGTGCCAGCAGCCATTGGGGCCACAGCAATCAGCCCCAGCATTTT. Residues: CASSHWGHSNQPQHF.

The chain recombines TRBV6-6 with TRBJ2-3; TRBD1 might be the D (7 bases). V lost 6 bases and J lost 6, with 19 bases in between. This CDR3 contains 15 residues. Germline CDR1 is MNHNY and CDR2 is SVGAGI (reference sequence). CDR3 DNA sequence: TGTGCCAGCAGACTTCCAGGGGGAGGATCGGATACGCAGTATTTT. This sequence encodes CASRLPGGGSDTQYF.

On this clone: The junction differs from germline at one of its ends, possibly a read error. The V and J genes are TRBV7-6 and TRBJ2-7; D is ambiguous. CDR1 is SGHVS and CDR2 is FNYEAQ in the germline V gene. CDR3 length: 14 amino acids. The CDR3 DNA reads TGTACCAGCAGCCTCAGACCCGACGGTGGCGAGCAGTACTTC. It encodes CTSSLRPDGGEQYF. The variable domain in full, with the rest retrieved from reference TRBV7-6 and TRBJ2-7, is GAGVSQSPRYKVTKRGQDVALRCDPISGHVSLYWYRQALGQGPEFLTYFNYEAQQDKSGLPNDRFSAERPEGSISTLTIQRTEQRDSAMYRCTSSLRPDGGEQYFGPGTRLTVT.

The rearrangement links TRBV4-3 to TRBJ2-7, with 7 bases identical to TRBD2. The CDR3 spans 15 residues. J was trimmed by 1 base and V by 5 bases; bases with no gene match: 8. CDR1 is LGHNA, CDR2 YSLEER, per germline. CDR3 region: CASSSISGGSYEQYF. CDR3 in DNA: TGCGCCAGCAGCTCAATATCGGGGGGATCCTACGAGCAGTACTTC.

This clone was seen just once. The chain joins TRBV9 to TRBJ1-4; no clear D gene. The CDR3 extends over 18 amino acids. V shed 0 bases and J shed 5 bases, with 20 bases lying between them. The germline gives CDR1 SGDLS, CDR2 YYNGEE. CDR3 residues: CASSVAPLTASVNEKLFF. For the CDR3, the DNA is TGTGCCAGCAGCGTAGCCCCCCTTACAGCGTCGGTGAATGAAAAACTGTTTTTT.

V gene TRBV6-5 combines with J gene TRBJ1-2; D may be TRBD1 (5 bases). Trimming removed 0 bases from V and 4 bases from J, with 12 bases in between. CDR1 and CDR2 from the germline V gene are MNHEY and SVGAGI. This CDR3 contains 15 residues. CDR3 protein: CASSYSAWGVYGYTF. The CDR3 bases are TGTGCCAGCAGTTACTCGGCGTGGGGGGTCTATGGCTACACCTTC.

The table lists this clone with a few counts. The chain couples TRBV28 to TRBJ2-7, with D tentatively TRBD2 (5 bases). The CDR3 extends over 14 amino acids. The ends were cut back, 8 bases at V and 0 bases at J, with 14 bases in the middle. Germline V gene sequence: CDR1 MDHEN, CDR2 SYDVKM. The CDR3 region is CASHGSAGSYEQYF. In DNA form, the CDR3 reads TGTGCCAGCCACGGGTCGGCGGGCTCCTACGAGCAGTACTTC.

The chain has TRBV7-9 and TRBJ1-1; TRBD1 is a possible D gene (5 bases). CDR1 is SEHNR and CDR2 is FQNEAQ in the germline V gene (reference sequence). Trimming removed 2 bases from V and 4 bases from J, with 14 bases in between. This CDR3 region has 15 residues. The chain's CDR3 is CASSLLGGWATEAFF. The DNA for the CDR3 is TGTGCCAGCAGCTTACTTGGGGGTTGGGCCACTGAAGCTTTCTTT.

CDR3 coding DNA: TGTGCCAGCGGGGTCGGGGGGAATACTGGAAACACCATATATTTT. Residues: CASGVGGNTGNTIYF. V gene TRBV9 combines with J gene TRBJ1-3; possible D gene TRBD1, 5 bases. V lost 7 bases and J 2 bases, leaving 16 bases between the germline ends. Germline values: CDR1 SGDLS, CDR2 YYNGEE. The CDR3 extends over 15 amino acids. Variable domain in full (rest from reference TRBV9 and TRBJ1-3): DSGVTQTPKHLITATGQRVTLRCSPRSGDLSVYWYQQSLDQGLQFLIQYYNGEERAKGNILERFSAQQFPDLHSELNLSSLELGDSALYFCASGVGGNTGNTIYFGEGSWLTVV.

V usage is TRBV7-2 and J usage is TRBJ1-3, with D perhaps matching TRBD1 (5 bases). Trimming took off 6 bases at V and 0 bases at J, with 9 bases between the two ends. The germline CDR1 and CDR2 sequences are SGHTA and FQGNSA. The CDR3 is 14 residues long. The CDR3 is CASRQAGSGNTIYF. Here the CDR3 DNA reads TGTGCCAGCAGACAGGCGGGCTCTGGAAACACCATATATTTT. Full variable domain (outside the CDR3, taken from reference TRBV7-2 and TRBJ1-3): GAGVSQSPSNKVTEKGKDVELRCDPISGHTALYWYRQSLGQGLEFLIYFQGNSAPDKSGLPSDRFSAERTGGSVSTLTIQRTQQEDSAVYLCASRQAGSGNTIYFGEGSWLTVV.